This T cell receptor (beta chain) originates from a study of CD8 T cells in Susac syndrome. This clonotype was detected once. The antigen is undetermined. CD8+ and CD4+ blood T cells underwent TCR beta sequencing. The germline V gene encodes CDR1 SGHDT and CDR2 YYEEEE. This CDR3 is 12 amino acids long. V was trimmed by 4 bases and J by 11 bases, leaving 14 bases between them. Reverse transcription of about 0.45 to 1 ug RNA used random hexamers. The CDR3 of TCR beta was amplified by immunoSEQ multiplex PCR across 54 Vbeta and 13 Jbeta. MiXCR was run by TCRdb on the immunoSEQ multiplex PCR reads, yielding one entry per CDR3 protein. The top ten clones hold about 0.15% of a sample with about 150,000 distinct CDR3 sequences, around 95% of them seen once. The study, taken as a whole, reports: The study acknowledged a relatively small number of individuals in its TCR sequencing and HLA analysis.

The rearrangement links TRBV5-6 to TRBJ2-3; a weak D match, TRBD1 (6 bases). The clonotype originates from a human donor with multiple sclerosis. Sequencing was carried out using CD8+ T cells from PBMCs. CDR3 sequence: CASSPQQTGQYF. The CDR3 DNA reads TGTGCCAGCAGCCCCCAACAGACAGGGCAGTATTTT. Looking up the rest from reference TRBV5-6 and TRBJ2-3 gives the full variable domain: DAGVTQSPTHLIKTRGQQVTLRCSPKSGHDTVSWYQQALGQGPQFIFQYYEEEERQRGNFPDRFSGHQFPNYSSELNVNALLLGDSALYLCASSPQQTGQYFGPGTRLTVL.